This T cell receptor beta chain was identified during a study of cytomegalovirus exposure and HLA in healthy donors. This PCR relied on a set of 60 Vbeta primers and 13 Jbeta primers. Profiled with immunoSEQ multiplex PCR; TCRdb holds only in-frame clones, not every one. The table has hundreds of thousands of clones, around 80% seen once. V was clipped by 5 bases and J by 1 base; unmatched bases: 8. This CDR3 region has 16 residues. Germline assignment: CDR1 LGHNT and CDR2 FRNRAP. A note on this clone: Additional DNA sequences in this sample encode the identical CDR3.

The rearrangement uses TRBV12-5 and TRBJ1-2; 9 bases fit TRBD1. The receptor was isolated from an older woman in good health and CMV-seropositive. Sequencing was done on a sample of PBMCs. Written as DNA, the CDR3 is TGTGCTAGTGGTCAACTGACAGGGGGATATAACTATGGCTACACCTTC. This gives the protein CASGQLTGGYNYGYTF.